This is a list of T cell receptor beta chains from one sample in a study of identical twins. TCRdb re-called the 5' RACE reads with MiXCR, one entry per CDR3 protein. Altogether 690,000 or so distinct CDR3 sequences are present, around 8.6% being singletons, with the ten largest covering 0.75% to 1%. This sample also belongs to another study, concerning yellow fever vaccine responses in identical twins.

The specimen sequenced was PBMCs. The receptor source for this set is a woman under 30 in good health. Both conserved end residues are part of each CDR3. Each record gives: V gene, clone size, D gene, J gene, CDR3 DNA, CDR3 protein. A D gene is named only where the DNA matches it firmly. The size of a clone is reported for some rows only, either as once, few or many, or as a class for expanded clones.

v_call: TRBV28; clone_size: many; d_call: NA; j_call: TRBJ2-7; cdr3_nt: TGTGCCAGCAATGGGGGCGGTTACGAGCAGTACTTC; cdr3_aa: CASNGGGYEQYF
v_call: TRBV20-1; clone_size: NA; d_call: NA; j_call: TRBJ1-5; cdr3_nt: TGCAGTGCAGTCCCAGGGCAGAATCAGCCCCAGCATTTT; cdr3_aa: CSAVPGQNQPQHF
v_call: TRBV6-5; clone_size: NA; d_call: NA; j_call: TRBJ1-3; cdr3_nt: TGTGCCAGCAGTTCCGGTGGGCCCCGGGACACCATATATTTT; cdr3_aa: CASSSGGPRDTIYF
v_call: TRBV15; clone_size: NA; d_call: TRBD2; j_call: TRBJ2-7; cdr3_nt: TGTGCCACCAGACTGGGTGGGGGCGGGGGGCGACATTCCTACGAGCAGTACTTC; cdr3_aa: CATRLGGGGGRHSYEQYF
v_call: TRBV11-3; clone_size: many; d_call: NA; j_call: TRBJ2-3; cdr3_nt: TGTGCCAGCAGCTTAGGAGGCGGGGAAGCAGATACGCAGTATTTT; cdr3_aa: CASSLGGGEADTQYF
v_call: TRBV6-6; clone_size: few; d_call: NA; j_call: TRBJ2-1; cdr3_nt: TGTGCCAGCAGTGACCGGGACACCAATGAGCAGTTCTTC; cdr3_aa: CASSDRDTNEQFF
v_call: TRBV4-3; clone_size: NA; d_call: TRBD2; j_call: TRBJ2-2; cdr3_nt: TGCGCCAGCAGCCAGAGAACTGGACTAGCGAACACCGGGGAGCTGTTTTTT; cdr3_aa: CASSQRTGLANTGELFF
v_call: TRBV29-1; clone_size: NA; d_call: TRBD2; j_call: TRBJ2-7; cdr3_nt: TGCAGCGTGGCACTAGCGTCCTACGAGCAGTACTTC; cdr3_aa: CSVALASYEQYF
v_call: TRBV20-1; clone_size: many; d_call: NA; j_call: TRBJ2-3; cdr3_nt: TGCAGTGCCGTCGAGACAGATACGCAGTATTTT; cdr3_aa: CSAVETDTQYF
v_call: TRBV20-1; clone_size: NA; d_call: TRBD1; j_call: TRBJ1-5; cdr3_nt: TGCAGTGCTAGACCATTAGACAGGGGGCATCAGCCCCAGCATTTT; cdr3_aa: CSARPLDRGHQPQHF
v_call: TRBV21-1; clone_size: few; d_call: NA; j_call: TRBJ2-5; cdr3_nt: TGTGCCAGCAGCAAAGGTAGAAAGCCCGGGGCTAGGAGGACAGAGACCCAGTACTTC; cdr3_aa: CASSKGRKPGARRTETQYF
v_call: TRBV7-9; clone_size: few; d_call: NA; j_call: TRBJ2-2; cdr3_nt: TGTGCCAGCAGCTTAGAAGGGGCGAGGACCGGGGAGCTGTTTTTT; cdr3_aa: CASSLEGARTGELFF
v_call: TRBV7-8; clone_size: few; d_call: NA; j_call: TRBJ1-1; cdr3_nt: TGTGCCAGCAGCTCTGGACGGAACACTGAAGCTTTCTTT; cdr3_aa: CASSSGRNTEAFF
v_call: TRBV7-2; clone_size: few; d_call: NA; j_call: TRBJ1-4; cdr3_nt: TGTGCCAGCAGCCCAGACGGGACGGGTGCAACTAATGAAAAACTGTTTTTT; cdr3_aa: CASSPDGTGATNEKLFF
v_call: TRBV10-3; clone_size: many; d_call: NA; j_call: TRBJ2-3; cdr3_nt: TGTGCCATCAATACAGGGCGGGACGCAGATACGCAGTATTTT; cdr3_aa: CAINTGRDADTQYF
v_call: TRBV12-3/TRBV12-4; clone_size: few; d_call: TRBD2; j_call: TRBJ2-3; cdr3_nt: TGTGCCAGCAGCTCTCACAGACTAGCGGGAGGGTCAGATACGCAGTATTTT; cdr3_aa: CASSSHRLAGGSDTQYF
v_call: TRBV6-2/TRBV6-3; clone_size: few; d_call: NA; j_call: TRBJ2-3; cdr3_nt: TGTGCCAGCACCCCGGGGGGCACCCCTAGCACAGATACGCAGTATTTT; cdr3_aa: CASTPGGTPSTDTQYF
v_call: TRBV6-2/TRBV6-3; clone_size: few; d_call: NA; j_call: TRBJ1-5; cdr3_nt: TGTGCCAGCAGTTACTCGATGCTCAGTCAGCCCCAGCATTTT; cdr3_aa: CASSYSMLSQPQHF
v_call: TRBV20-1; clone_size: NA; d_call: TRBD2; j_call: TRBJ2-4; cdr3_nt: TGCAGTGCTAGAGATAAGGGCGGGGGGGCTCGAAGAAACATTCAGTACTTC; cdr3_aa: CSARDKGGGARRNIQYF
v_call: TRBV5-6; clone_size: NA; d_call: NA; j_call: TRBJ2-1; cdr3_nt: TGTGCCAGCAGCCGCTTTTCCGGGACATCCAATGAGCAGTTCTTC; cdr3_aa: CASSRFSGTSNEQFF
v_call: TRBV24-1; clone_size: NA; d_call: TRBD2; j_call: TRBJ2-3; cdr3_nt: TGTGCCACCAACCCAAGCCTGACTAGCGGGAATGAGGGGGGCCCCACAGATACGCAGTATTTT; cdr3_aa: CATNPSLTSGNEGGPTDTQYF
v_call: TRBV6-5; clone_size: NA; d_call: NA; j_call: TRBJ2-1; cdr3_nt: TGTGCCAGCAGTTACTCAATCGGGGGTGAGCAGTTCTTC; cdr3_aa: CASSYSIGGEQFF
v_call: TRBV21-1; clone_size: NA; d_call: NA; j_call: TRBJ1-1; cdr3_nt: TGTGCCAGCAGCTCGCACAGGGTGAACACTGAAGCTTTCTTT; cdr3_aa: CASSSHRVNTEAFF
v_call: TRBV12-5; clone_size: few; d_call: TRBD2; j_call: TRBJ2-2; cdr3_nt: TGTGCTAGTGGCAGGGGACTAGCGGGACCGAACACCGGGGAGCTGTTTTTT; cdr3_aa: CASGRGLAGPNTGELFF
v_call: TRBV18; clone_size: NA; d_call: NA; j_call: TRBJ1-1; cdr3_nt: TGTGCCAGCTCACCACGCAGGGAGGTGAACACTGAAGCTTTCTTT; cdr3_aa: CASSPRREVNTEAFF
v_call: TRBV11-1; clone_size: NA; d_call: TRBD1; j_call: TRBJ2-7; cdr3_nt: TGTGCCAGCAGCCAACGACAGGGATCGGGCCTCTTAGTCCCCTACGAGCAGTACTTC; cdr3_aa: CASSQRQGSGLLVPYEQYF
v_call: TRBV20-1; clone_size: many; d_call: NA; j_call: TRBJ1-5; cdr3_nt: TGCAGTGCTAGTGGGGGGGGTATGGGCAATCAGCCCCAGCATTTT; cdr3_aa: CSASGGGMGNQPQHF
v_call: TRBV29-1; clone_size: NA; d_call: TRBD2; j_call: TRBJ2-1; cdr3_nt: TGCAGCGTTGAAGCTGATCCAATACTGACTAGCGGAGGACCCCCCTCCTACAATGAGCAGTTCTTC; cdr3_aa: CSVEADPILTSGGPPSYNEQFF
v_call: TRBV5-1; clone_size: many; d_call: TRBD2; j_call: TRBJ2-1; cdr3_nt: TGCGCCAGCAGCTTGACTAGCGGGGGGGCCGTTTTCTGGGATGAGCAGTTCTTC; cdr3_aa: CASSLTSGGAVFWDEQFF
v_call: TRBV13; clone_size: NA; d_call: TRBD2; j_call: TRBJ2-7; cdr3_nt: TGTGCCAGCAGCCATAGCGGGAGGGCCGGCGAGCAGTACTTC; cdr3_aa: CASSHSGRAGEQYF
v_call: TRBV7-2; clone_size: NA; d_call: NA; j_call: TRBJ2-1; cdr3_nt: TGTGCCAGCAGCTTAGGAACCTACAGCTCCTACAATGAGCAGTTCTTC; cdr3_aa: CASSLGTYSSYNEQFF
v_call: TRBV4-3; clone_size: many; d_call: TRBD2; j_call: TRBJ2-7; cdr3_nt: TGCGCCAGCAGCCAGGTTATAGCGGGAGGGAGTTGGGAGCAGTACTTC; cdr3_aa: CASSQVIAGGSWEQYF
v_call: TRBV15; clone_size: many; d_call: NA; j_call: TRBJ2-7; cdr3_nt: TGTGCCACCAGCAGGGTAGGGGGGACAGCCAGAGAGCAGTACTTC; cdr3_aa: CATSRVGGTAREQYF
v_call: TRBV29-1; clone_size: few; d_call: TRBD2; j_call: TRBJ2-4; cdr3_nt: TGCAGCGTTGAGGCCCTAGCGGGAACAAAAAACATTCAGTACTTC; cdr3_aa: CSVEALAGTKNIQYF
v_call: TRBV29-1; clone_size: many; d_call: NA; j_call: TRBJ2-5; cdr3_nt: TGCAGCGTGGTCGGTCGAGAGACCCAGTACTTC; cdr3_aa: CSVVGRETQYF
v_call: TRBV7-2; clone_size: NA; d_call: TRBD1; j_call: TRBJ1-3; cdr3_nt: TGTGCCAGCAGCTTTAACAGGGGGCAGGGAAACACCATATATTTT; cdr3_aa: CASSFNRGQGNTIYF
v_call: TRBV6-5; clone_size: many; d_call: NA; j_call: TRBJ2-3; cdr3_nt: TGTGCCAGCAGTTCCGGGAGTGGGACAGATACGCAGTATTTT; cdr3_aa: CASSSGSGTDTQYF
v_call: TRBV4-1; clone_size: few; d_call: NA; j_call: TRBJ2-5; cdr3_nt: TGCGCCAGCAGCCAATTCGGCGTGGGCCGAAAACAAGAGACCCAGTACTTC; cdr3_aa: CASSQFGVGRKQETQYF
v_call: TRBV3-1; clone_size: NA; d_call: NA; j_call: TRBJ1-3; cdr3_nt: TGTGCCAGCAGCCGACTGGACAGCTCTGGAAACACCATATATTTT; cdr3_aa: CASSRLDSSGNTIYF
v_call: TRBV6-5; clone_size: few; d_call: TRBD2; j_call: TRBJ2-7; cdr3_nt: TGTGCCAGCAGTTACTCAAGCGGGAGGGCCTACGAGCAGTACTTC; cdr3_aa: CASSYSSGRAYEQYF
v_call: TRBV7-9; clone_size: few; d_call: TRBD1; j_call: TRBJ1-1; cdr3_nt: TGTGCCAGCAGCTTACAGGGGGGTTTAGTCGCTGAAGCTTTCTTT; cdr3_aa: CASSLQGGLVAEAFF
v_call: TRBV5-6; clone_size: few; d_call: NA; j_call: TRBJ2-5; cdr3_nt: TGTGCCAGCAGAATGGGGGTCCAAGAGACCCAGTACTTC; cdr3_aa: CASRMGVQETQYF
v_call: TRBV29-1; clone_size: many; d_call: NA; j_call: TRBJ1-1; cdr3_nt: TGCAGCGTTGATAGTGAGGGGACTGAAGCTTTCTTT; cdr3_aa: CSVDSEGTEAFF
v_call: TRBV14; clone_size: few; d_call: NA; j_call: TRBJ2-3; cdr3_nt: TGTGCCAGCAGCCAAGAGGAGCATAGGGTTCCCACAGATACGCAGTATTTT; cdr3_aa: CASSQEEHRVPTDTQYF
v_call: TRBV6-4; clone_size: many; d_call: NA; j_call: TRBJ2-3; cdr3_nt: TGTGCCAGCAGTGTCACAGGTGGGGGCGCAGATACGCAGTATTTT; cdr3_aa: CASSVTGGGADTQYF
v_call: TRBV28; clone_size: NA; d_call: TRBD1; j_call: TRBJ2-7; cdr3_nt: TGTGCCAGCACCTCCCCAGGGGGCGAGCAGTACTTC; cdr3_aa: CASTSPGGEQYF
v_call: TRBV4-3; clone_size: many; d_call: NA; j_call: TRBJ2-1; cdr3_nt: TGCGCCAGCAGCCAAGATCCTAGCCCCCTCTATGAGCAGTTCTTC; cdr3_aa: CASSQDPSPLYEQFF
v_call: TRBV20-1; clone_size: NA; d_call: TRBD1; j_call: TRBJ1-2; cdr3_nt: TGCAGTGCCGTCCGAGGCCGGACAGGGGGTCTCGGCTACACCTTC; cdr3_aa: CSAVRGRTGGLGYTF